These 21 T cell receptor beta chains came from one sample sequenced in a study of OX40 agonist ivuxolimab in advanced cancers. Assay: immunoSEQ multiplex PCR; the TCRdb copy retains only in-frame clones and omits some. The sample shows about 46,000 clones, approximately 90% of them seen only once. Sequencing was performed on CD4+ or CD8+ T cells sorted from blood, taken in a trial of the OX40 agonist ivuxolimab. These receptors originate from an adult with an advanced solid tumor such as melanoma, head and neck, liver or kidney cancer.

V usage is TRBV13 and J usage is TRBJ2-5; TRBD1 or TRBD2 may be the D gene (5 bases each). Trimming left V 5 bases short and J 5 bases short, with 12 bases between. Germline CDR1 PRHDT, CDR2 FYEKMQ (reference sequence). CDR3 size: 13 residues. The CDR3 nucleotides read TGTGCCAGCAGCCCCGGGACGGGGGAGACCCAGTACTTC. Its protein is CASSPGTGETQYF.

The CDR3 reads CASSADGLDKQYF. Written as DNA, the CDR3 is TGTGCCAGCAGCGCAGACGGGTTGGACAAGCAGTATTTT. This chain links TRBV9 with TRBJ2-3, with D tentatively TRBD1 (5 bases). CDR1 and CDR2 (germline): SGDLS, YYNGEE. V lost 3 bases to trimming and J lost 11 bases, with 16 bases between them. This CDR3 spans 13 amino acids. The variable domain in full, completed from reference TRBV9 and TRBJ2-3, reads DSGVTQTPKHLITATGQRVTLRCSPRSGDLSVYWYQQSLDQGLQFLIQYYNGEERAKGNILERFSAQQFPDLHSELNLSSLELGDSALYFCASSADGLDKQYFGPGTRLTVL.

The chain is built from TRBV2 and TRBJ1-4; TRBD1 agrees at 10 bases. J lost 6 bases, V lost 6 bases, and 7 bases had no gene match. This CDR3 region has 15 residues. Germline loops: CDR1 SNHLY, CDR2 FYNNEI. The CDR3 DNA reads as TGTGCCAGCAGGGGAGGACAGGGGGTATATGAAAAACTGTTTTTT. This gives the protein CASRGGQGVYEKLFF.

The chain employs TRBV10-2 and TRBJ1-4, with D possibly being TRBD1 (6 bases). CDR3 size: 14 residues. The germline gives CDR1 WSHSY, CDR2 SAAADI. Trimming shortened V by 6 bases and J by 7 bases, and 15 bases separated the two germline ends. This CDR3 reads CASRQDSRIEKLFF. The CDR3 coding sequence is TGCGCCAGCAGACAGGACAGTCGAATTGAAAAACTGTTTTTT.

This rearrangement joins TRBV5-5 to TRBJ2-5, with TRBD1 matching 11 bases. This CDR3 spans 15 amino acids. With V trimmed by 2 bases and J by 9 bases, 9 bases remained unmatched. The V gene's germline CDR1 is SGHKS and CDR2 YYEKEE (reference sequence). The CDR3 DNA follows: TGTGCCAGCAGCTTTCCGGGACAGGGGGTGATTGCCCAGTACTTC. Translated: CASSFPGQGVIAQYF.

This chain links TRBV28 with TRBJ2-1, with no clear D. The V gene's germline CDR1 is MDHEN and CDR2 SYDVKM. Trimming shortened V by 6 bases and J by 6 bases, and 15 bases separated the two germline ends. The CDR3 runs 14 residues. The CDR3 is CASRTPTRSNEQFF. CDR3 bases: TGTGCCAGCAGAACGCCAACCCGGTCCAATGAGCAGTTCTTC.

This clone was observed a single time. A junction boundary mismatches the germline segment, possibly from a read error. CDR3 loop: CASSQAPGQGYEQYF. Here the CDR3 DNA reads TGCGCCAGCAGCCAAGCTCCGGGACAGGGCTACGAGCAGTACTTC. V and J are TRBV7-3 and TRBJ2-7; 9 nucleotides agree with TRBD1. The CDR3 sequence is 15 residues long. The germline CDR1 and CDR2 sequences are SGHTA and FQGTGA.

The chain uses TRBV9 and TRBJ1-1; 7 positions agree with TRBD1. V dropped 3 bases and J dropped 0; count of bases not matched to a gene: 2. CDR3 size: 14 residues. Germline CDR1 is SGDLS and CDR2 is YYNGEE. In nucleotides, the CDR3 is TGTGCCAGCAGCGGACAGGGAATGAACACTGAAGCTTTCTTT. This translates into CASSGQGMNTEAFF.

V and J are TRBV6-6 and TRBJ2-1, with 9 bases aligning to TRBD2. This CDR3 comprises 13 residues. Per germline, CDR1 MNHNY and CDR2 SVGAGI (reference sequence). J was trimmed by 6 bases and V by 6 bases; bases with no gene match: 3. The CDR3 DNA reads as TGTGCCAGCAGCCTGACTAGCGGCAATGAGCAGTTCTTC. As protein: CASSLTSGNEQFF.

The genes are TRBV5-6 and TRBJ1-3; 11 bases line up with TRBD1. The germline V gene has CDR1 SGHDT and CDR2 YYEEEE. V shed 0 bases and J 2 bases; nucleotides not matched to a gene: 7. This CDR3 is 18 amino acids long. CDR3 loop: CASSLGTGGYEAGNTIYF. The CDR3 DNA reads as TGTGCCAGCAGCTTGGGGACAGGGGGCTATGAAGCTGGAAACACCATATATTTT.

A few counts support this clone. V and J are TRBV7-9 and TRBJ2-7; 7 bases align to TRBD1. J was trimmed by 6 bases and V by 4 bases; bases with no gene match: 3. Germline V gene lookup returns CDR1 SEHNR and CDR2 FQNEAQ (reference sequence). This CDR3 is built from 12 residues. The CDR3 loop is CASSSYRGEQYF. The CDR3 DNA reads as TGTGCCAGCAGCTCTTACAGGGGCGAGCAGTACTTC.

The chain carries TRBV13 and TRBJ2-3; D unresolved. Germline CDR1 PRHDT, CDR2 FYEKMQ (reference sequence). Trimming left V 5 bases short and J 6 bases short, with 9 bases between. The CDR3 loop spans 12 amino acids. The CDR3: CASSPQSDTQYF. The CDR3 bases are TGTGCCAGCAGCCCGCAGTCCGATACGCAGTATTTT.

The J gene is TRBJ1-2, the V gene TRBV27; D is unresolved. CDR3 length: 14 amino acids. Germline V gene data show CDR1 as MNHEY and CDR2 as SMNVEV (reference sequence). Trimming left V 5 bases short and J 4 bases short, with 14 bases between. The DNA for the CDR3 is TGTGCCAGCAGTCACCGAATAGATCCCTATGGCTACACCTTC. Translating gives CASSHRIDPYGYTF.

The CDR3, as DNA: TGTGCCAGCAGGGGAGGAGGCGGAAATCAGCCCCAGCATTTT. This sequence encodes CASRGGGGNQPQHF. The rearrangement links TRBV6-5 to TRBJ1-5; no definite D call. The CDR3 sequence is 14 residues long. In germline, CDR1 is MNHEY, CDR2 SVGAGI. V was trimmed by 6 bases and J by 4 bases, leaving 13 bases between them.

This clone was seen a handful of times. The chain joins TRBV30 to TRBJ1-1; D is unresolved. The CDR3 is made up of 12 amino acids. V was pared by 3 bases and J by 4 bases, with 9 bases between. Germline CDR1 and CDR2: GTSNPN and SVGIG (reference sequence). The CDR3 sequence is CAWSPVGTEAFF. Here the CDR3 DNA reads TGTGCCTGGAGCCCTGTGGGCACTGAAGCTTTCTTT.

The V call is TRBV7-3, the J call TRBJ2-5, with a possible D match to TRBD1 (6 bases). This CDR3 region has 18 residues. V was pared by 7 bases and J by 3 bases, with 27 bases between. The V gene's germline CDR1 is SGHTA and CDR2 FQGTGA. In nucleotides, the CDR3 is TGTGCCAGCACTGACCCCACCTACAGGGTTAGTTTGGAAGAGACCCAGTACTTC. Translation gives CASTDPTYRVSLEETQYF.

This rearrangement joins TRBV7-9 to TRBJ2-5; 7 nucleotides line up with TRBD1. Germline V gene lookup returns CDR1 SEHNR and CDR2 FQNEAQ (reference sequence). This CDR3 spans 15 amino acids. The V gene end was trimmed by 4 bases and the J gene end by 3 bases; junction bases not matched to a gene: 8. The CDR3 bases are TGTGCCAGCAGCTACAGGGGTTGGAGAGAAGAGACCCAGTACTTC. This gives the protein CASSYRGWREETQYF.

This chain links TRBV7-9 with TRBJ1-5; D is perhaps TRBD1 (5 bases). The germline V gene has CDR1 SEHNR and CDR2 FQNEAQ (reference sequence). Trimming took off 7 bases at V and 5 bases at J, with 12 bases between the two ends. This CDR3 is 13 amino acids long. CDR3 sequence reads: CASTIGGDQPQHF. The CDR3 region has the DNA TGTGCCAGCACAATCGGGGGGGATCAGCCCCAGCATTTT.

The chain is built from TRBV4-3 and TRBJ2-1; TRBD2 matches 13 bases. The CDR3 is 17 residues long. V gave up 6 bases and J gave up 9 bases; unmatched junction bases: 14. Looked up from germline, CDR1 is LGHNA and CDR2 is YSLEER. DNA of the CDR3: TGCGCCAGCAGTCGGTCAACCGGGACTAGCGGGAACCCTGAGCAGTTCTTC. It translates to CASSRSTGTSGNPEQFF.

This clone was recorded once. V gene TRBV5-6 combines with J gene TRBJ2-5; 10 positions match TRBD2. This CDR3 is built from 15 residues. The V gene end was trimmed by 4 bases and the J gene end by 5 bases; junction bases not matched to a gene: 8. Germline V CDR1 and CDR2: SGHDT, YYEEEE. The CDR3 region is CASSAQRGGWETQYF. The CDR3 region has the DNA TGTGCCAGCAGCGCCCAGCGGGGGGGCTGGGAGACCCAGTACTTC.

V gene TRBV6-5 combines with J gene TRBJ2-5, with 9 bases that match TRBD1. CDR3 size: 14 residues. Germline V CDR1 and CDR2: MNHEY, SVGAGI. Trimming removed 5 bases from V and 3 bases from J; junction bases left unmatched: 4. CDR3 residues: CASSLTGGKETQYF. The CDR3 nucleotides are TGTGCCAGCAGTCTGACAGGGGGAAAAGAGACCCAGTACTTC.